This T cell receptor beta chain was sequenced for a study of blood T cell repertoires in COVID-19. Across the study: The United States, Italy and Spain provided the acute and convalescent COVID-19 samples.

This clone was detected only once. The CDR3 consists of 14 residues. Between the trimmed V and J ends, which lost 3 bases and 6 bases, there was a span of 14 bases. Germline V gives CDR1 MGHDK, CDR2 SYGVNS. Authors' data handling: Reference gene primers were amplified, and this amplification served to estimate nucleated cell counts. Assay used: immunoSEQ multiplex PCR; TCRdb lists only in-frame clones, some missing. Clonal size and the V and J genes are those of that table, whereas D and trimming came from the DNA. Of around 150,000 clones in the sample, approximately 91% are singletons; the top ten hold roughly 2.3%.

The chain links TRBV25-1 to TRBJ1-1; D remains ambiguous. The sequence came from a man in his late teens or twenties with acute or convalescent COVID-19. The sequencing input was peripheral blood. CDR3 nucleotides: TGTGCCAGCAGTGAGCGGGTGGGGTTAGCTGAAGCTTTCTTT. Translating it yields CASSERVGLAEAFF.